A selection of T cell receptor beta chains follows, all from one sample in a study of shared clonotypes between healthy human individuals. Repertoires were generated with immunoSEQ multiplex PCR, while TCRdb's copy carries only in-frame clones and drops some. Of hundreds of thousands of clones in the sample, approximately 97% are singletons; the top ten hold 0.057%. The sequenced material came from naive CD4+ T cells sorted from blood. The receptors come from a woman in her thirties in good health. Both conserved end residues are part of each CDR3. Fields, in order: CDR3 DNA, CDR3 protein, clone size, J gene, D gene, V gene. A D gene is named only where the DNA matches it firmly. Clone size is shown for a subset of rows, as once, few, many or a class of expanded clone.

CDR3 DNA: TGCGCCAGCAGCCCCCCCCTCCGGACGGGGCGGTCTGGAAACACCATATATTTT; CDR3 protein: CASSPPLRTGRSGNTIYF; clone size: .; J gene: TRBJ1-3; D gene: .; V gene: TRBV4-1
CDR3 DNA: TGTGCCAGCCGAGGGGCCGGGGAGCTGTTTTTT; CDR3 protein: CASRGAGELFF; clone size: .; J gene: TRBJ2-2; D gene: .; V gene: TRBV11-2
CDR3 DNA: TGCGCCAGCAGCTTGGGTCCGGGCGGGAGCTCCTACAATGAGCAGTTCTTC; CDR3 protein: CASSLGPGGSSYNEQFF; clone size: .; J gene: TRBJ2-1; D gene: TRBD2; V gene: TRBV5-1
CDR3 DNA: TGTGCCAGCAGTCTTACCCGAGCCGTATCTGGCTACACCTTC; CDR3 protein: CASSLTRAVSGYTF; clone size: .; J gene: TRBJ1-2; D gene: .; V gene: TRBV28
CDR3 DNA: TGTGCCAGCAGTTATGGAGGGGACGTCAGTCAGCCCCAGCATTTT; CDR3 protein: CASSYGGDVSQPQHF; clone size: .; J gene: TRBJ1-5; D gene: .; V gene: TRBV6-6
CDR3 DNA: TGTGCCAGCACCAAAAAAGGGTTCTCCTACGAGCAGTACTTC; CDR3 protein: CASTKKGFSYEQYF; clone size: .; J gene: TRBJ2-7; D gene: .; V gene: TRBV28
CDR3 DNA: TGTGCCAGCAGAGGGGGGTCAAACTATGGCTACACCTTC; CDR3 protein: CASRGGSNYGYTF; clone size: .; J gene: TRBJ1-2; D gene: .; V gene: TRBV2
CDR3 DNA: TGTGCCAGCAGCGTAGTTTTAGGACGAGTTAACTATGGCTACACCTTC; CDR3 protein: CASSVVLGRVNYGYTF; clone size: .; J gene: TRBJ1-2; D gene: .; V gene: TRBV9
CDR3 DNA: TGTGCCTGGAGTGCCCTTTACGAGCAGTACTTC; CDR3 protein: CAWSALYEQYF; clone size: .; J gene: TRBJ2-7; D gene: .; V gene: TRBV30
CDR3 DNA: TGTGCCAGCAGTTTAGGGGCAGAAGGAGGCTACGAGCAGTACTTC; CDR3 protein: CASSLGAEGGYEQYF; clone size: .; J gene: TRBJ2-7; D gene: .; V gene: TRBV28
CDR3 DNA: TGTGCCAGCAGCTTACTAGCCGGGACTAGCATCGCCGGGGAGCTGTTTTTT; CDR3 protein: CASSLLAGTSIAGELFF; clone size: once; J gene: TRBJ2-2; D gene: TRBD2; V gene: TRBV7-8
CDR3 DNA: TGTGCCAGCTCACCGACAGGGGAGGGAGCTTTCTTT; CDR3 protein: CASSPTGEGAFF; clone size: .; J gene: TRBJ1-1; D gene: TRBD1; V gene: TRBV18
CDR3 DNA: TGTGCCAGCAAGGTCGGGAGGGAGACCGGGGAGCTGTTTTTT; CDR3 protein: CASKVGRETGELFF; clone size: .; J gene: TRBJ2-2; D gene: TRBD2; V gene: TRBV28
CDR3 DNA: TGTGCCAGCAGTTACTCGAGTGGGAGCCCAGAGACCCAGTACTTC; CDR3 protein: CASSYSSGSPETQYF; clone size: .; J gene: TRBJ2-5; D gene: .; V gene: TRBV6-6
CDR3 DNA: TGTGCCAGCAGTGGCATCCAAGAGACCCAGTACTTC; CDR3 protein: CASSGIQETQYF; clone size: .; J gene: TRBJ2-5; D gene: .; V gene: TRBV2
CDR3 DNA: TGTGCCAGCAGCTTGGAGCCTAGCGGGGAAGGCGAGCAGTACTTC; CDR3 protein: CASSLEPSGEGEQYF; clone size: .; J gene: TRBJ2-7; D gene: TRBD2; V gene: TRBV5-4
CDR3 DNA: TGTGCCAGCAGTTCGAGGGGGCGAATTGATGGCTACACCTTC; CDR3 protein: CASSSRGRIDGYTF; clone size: .; J gene: TRBJ1-2; D gene: TRBD1; V gene: TRBV5-6
CDR3 DNA: TGTGCCAGCACCTTCGCAGGGGGCGAAACCTATAATTCACCCCTCCACTTT; CDR3 protein: CASTFAGGETYNSPLHF; clone size: .; J gene: TRBJ1-6; D gene: TRBD1; V gene: TRBV2
CDR3 DNA: TGTGCCAGCAGCAATGGGACAGGCCATGGGGTAGTTCCAGGGTACTTC; CDR3 protein: CASSNGTGHGVVPGYF; clone size: .; J gene: TRBJ2-4; D gene: .; V gene: TRBV21-1
CDR3 DNA: TGTGCCAGCAGTTTATCTGGGAGGGTGAGGACCGGGGAGCTGTTTTTT; CDR3 protein: CASSLSGRVRTGELFF; clone size: once; J gene: TRBJ2-2; D gene: TRBD2; V gene: TRBV27
CDR3 DNA: TGTGCCAGCTCACCAGACCGCTCCTACAATGAGCAGTTCTTC; CDR3 protein: CASSPDRSYNEQFF; clone size: .; J gene: TRBJ2-1; D gene: .; V gene: TRBV18
CDR3 DNA: TGTGCCAGCAGTTGGGCAGGGCGTGTGGATGGCTACACCTTC; CDR3 protein: CASSWAGRVDGYTF; clone size: .; J gene: TRBJ1-2; D gene: .; V gene: TRBV6-5
CDR3 DNA: TGTGCCAGCAGTTACCAACTAGCGGGAGGCTACGATGAGCAGTTCTTC; CDR3 protein: CASSYQLAGGYDEQFF; clone size: .; J gene: TRBJ2-1; D gene: TRBD2; V gene: TRBV6-5
CDR3 DNA: TGCGCCAGCAGCCCGGAACCGTACTATCAGCCCCAGCATTTT; CDR3 protein: CASSPEPYYQPQHF; clone size: .; J gene: TRBJ1-5; D gene: .; V gene: TRBV5-1